Sequencing of this T cell receptor beta chain was carried out in a study of control samples from healthy donors and cancer patients. TCRdb keeps only in-frame clones here, not all; method: immunoSEQ multiplex PCR. The sample has around 120,000 clones, 70% to 90% seen once. Sequenced sample: blood. This sequence originates from a woman between 65 and 79 years old in good health.

Written as DNA, the CDR3 is TGCGCCAGCTCTCAGGTTTTGGACACCGGGGAGCTGTTTTTT. Translating it yields CASSQVLDTGELFF. V usage is TRBV5-1 and J usage is TRBJ2-2, with unresolved D. The V gene lost 7 bases and the J gene lost 3 bases, with 13 bases spanning the gap. The CDR3 is made up of 14 amino acids. The germline gives CDR1 SGHRS, CDR2 YFSETQ.